This is a list of T cell receptor beta chains from one sample in a study of T-cell reconstitution after alpha-beta-depleted transplantation in children. TCRdb re-called the PCR reads through MiXCR, storing one row per CDR3 protein. The sample holds approximately 110,000 distinct CDR3 sequences, under 30% seen once. The sequencing used PBMCs, mostly from graft donor cells, collected 180 days after TCRalphabeta/CD19-depleted stem cell transplant. These receptors were obtained from a male patient under 10 years old who had a stem cell transplant for chronic granulomatous disease, so the T cells may come from the graft donor. Each CDR3 is given with its conserved first and last residue. Fields, in order: J gene, V gene, clone size, CDR3 length, D gene, CDR3 protein, CDR3 DNA. The D gene is left open where the match is weak. Part of the rows lack a size; the others show once, few, many or a class for expanded clones.

>TRBJ2-1|TRBV20-1|many|14|TRBD2
CSARRLAGDNEQFF
TGCAGTGCTAGGAGGTTAGCGGGAGATAATGAGCAGTTCTTC
>TRBJ2-7|TRBV20-1|-|14|TRBD1
CSARVRQGSYEQYF
TGCAGTGCTAGGGTGAGACAGGGTTCCTACGAGCAGTACTTC
>TRBJ1-4|TRBV29-1|many|15|TRBD1
CSAYSRGQGNEKLFF
TGCAGCGCCTATTCCAGGGGGCAAGGGAATGAAAAACTGTTTTTT
>TRBJ2-7|TRBV5-1|-|14|-
CASSLPGLVYEQYF
TGCGCCAGCAGCTTGCCTGGTCTAGTTTACGAGCAGTACTTC
>TRBJ1-1|TRBV4-3|many|15|-
CASSQEPGAGTEAFF
TGCGCCAGCAGCCAAGAACCGGGGGCAGGCACTGAAGCTTTCTTT
>TRBJ1-1|TRBV20-1|few|15|TRBD1
CSAARVTGSLPEAFF
TGCAGTGCCGCAAGGGTGACAGGGTCTTTACCTGAAGCTTTCTTT
>TRBJ2-1|TRBV12-3/TRBV12-4|-|18|TRBD2
CASSLIVGSGGPYNEQFF
TGTGCCAGCAGTTTGATTGTCGGTAGCGGGGGTCCCTACAATGAGCAGTTCTTC
>TRBJ2-3|TRBV5-1|-|14|TRBD2
CASSSLAGADTQYF
TGCGCCAGCAGCTCGCTAGCGGGGGCAGATACGCAGTATTTT
>TRBJ2-7|TRBV20-1|many|15|TRBD1
CSASPFWDRGYEQYF
TGCAGTGCTAGCCCTTTCTGGGACAGGGGTTACGAGCAGTACTTC
>TRBJ1-2|TRBV10-3|many|12|-
CAISWDNYGYTF
TGTGCCATCAGCTGGGATAACTATGGCTACACCTTC
>TRBJ2-3|TRBV4-2|-|16|-
CASSPPISGPTDTQYF
TGTGCCAGCTCCCCGCCTATCTCGGGACCCACAGATACGCAGTATTTT
>TRBJ2-7|TRBV5-1|many|14|TRBD1
CASSPGTGSYEQYF
TGCGCCAGCAGCCCGGGGACAGGGAGCTACGAGCAGTACTTC
>TRBJ2-7|TRBV18|once|12|TRBD1
CASSWTGREQYF
TGTGCCAGCTCATGGACAGGGCGAGAGCAGTACTTC
>TRBJ2-7|TRBV20-1|many|15|-
CSARVAAGSEYEQYF
TGCAGTGCTAGAGTAGCGGCAGGGTCGGAGTACGAGCAGTACTTC
>TRBJ1-5|TRBV7-2|many|16|-
CASSLVGVGGSQPQHF
TGTGCCAGCAGCTTAGTCGGAGTTGGGGGCAGTCAGCCCCAGCATTTT
>TRBJ2-1|TRBV2|few|15|TRBD2
CASELAGGSYNEQFF
TGTGCCAGTGAACTAGCGGGAGGCTCCTACAATGAGCAGTTCTTC
>TRBJ2-1|TRBV4-2|many|16|TRBD2
CASSQRGGLGYNEQFF
TGTGCCAGCAGCCAACGCGGGGGTTTAGGGTACAATGAGCAGTTCTTC
>TRBJ2-1|TRBV10-1|few|17|TRBD2
CASSPAGLAGGVNEQFF
TGCGCCAGCAGTCCCGCGGGTCTAGCGGGAGGAGTTAATGAGCAGTTCTTC